This T cell receptor beta chain was sequenced during a study of T cells of healthy individuals. One entry per CDR3 protein, called by TCRdb with MiXCR from the 5' RACE reads. This sample has about 96,000 distinct CDR3 sequences, with 15% to 20% found just once. The CDR3 runs 13 residues. Germline-derived CDR1 and CDR2 are SGHAT and FQNNGV. Trimming shortened V by 7 bases and J by 2 bases, and 9 bases separated the two germline ends. The gene calls are TRBV11-2 and TRBJ1-3; D unclear. The source is a human donor in good health. The CDR3 spells CASTFGTGNTIYF. As DNA, the CDR3 is TGTGCCAGCACCTTCGGGACTGGAAACACCATATATTTT.